The entry below describes one TCR beta chain. The length of the CDR3 is 17 residues. The V segment lost 4 bases and the J segment 0 bases; nucleotides outside the gene matches: 6. Germline loops: CDR1 MNHEY, CDR2 SMNVEV (reference sequence). The data were taken from a study of blood T cell repertoires in COVID-19. It was during active infection that Seattle patients were enrolled and then longitudinally followed. Study processing details: Quantification of nucleated cells was approximated via reference gene primer amplification. Using immunoSEQ multiplex PCR, the repertoire was profiled, and TCRdb retains in-frame clones only, with some absent. V and J calls and clone size come straight from that table; D and trimming were deduced from the DNA. This table has some 240,000 clones, 92% appearing once.

Sequences were obtained from peripheral blood. This chain joins TRBV27 and TRBJ2-2; 9 bases agree with TRBD1. The sequence derives from a man aged 55-75 years with COVID-19, enrolled during active disease. The CDR3 nucleotides read TGTGCCAGCAGTTCCGGGACAGGGTCGGCGAACACCGGGGAGCTGTTTTTT. Protein product: CASSSGTGSANTGELFF.